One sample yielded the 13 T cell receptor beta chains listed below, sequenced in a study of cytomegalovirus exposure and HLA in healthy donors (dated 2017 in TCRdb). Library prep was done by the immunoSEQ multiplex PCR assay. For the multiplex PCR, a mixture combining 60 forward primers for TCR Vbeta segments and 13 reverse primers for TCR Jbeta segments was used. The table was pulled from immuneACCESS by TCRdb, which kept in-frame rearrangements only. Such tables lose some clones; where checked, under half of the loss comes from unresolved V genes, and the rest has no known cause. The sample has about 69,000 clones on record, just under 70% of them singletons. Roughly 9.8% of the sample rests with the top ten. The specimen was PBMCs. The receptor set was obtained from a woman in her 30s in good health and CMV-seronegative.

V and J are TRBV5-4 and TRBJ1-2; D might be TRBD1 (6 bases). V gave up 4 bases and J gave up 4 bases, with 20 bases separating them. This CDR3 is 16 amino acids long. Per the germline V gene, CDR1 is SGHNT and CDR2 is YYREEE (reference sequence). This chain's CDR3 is CASSPKRKGEGYGYTF. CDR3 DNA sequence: TGTGCCAGCAGCCCGAAAAGAAAGGGGGAGGGCTATGGCTACACCTTC.

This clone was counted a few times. The CDR3 region is CASSLGAEGNSPLHF. As DNA, the CDR3 is TGTGCCAGCAGCCTGGGGGCAGAAGGCAATTCACCCCTCCACTTT. This rearrangement joins TRBV4-2 to TRBJ1-6; maybe TRBD1 (6 bases). Deletions cut 4 bases from V and 7 bases from J, with 14 bases between. The CDR3 consists of 15 residues. From germline, CDR1 is LGHNA and CDR2 YNFKEQ.

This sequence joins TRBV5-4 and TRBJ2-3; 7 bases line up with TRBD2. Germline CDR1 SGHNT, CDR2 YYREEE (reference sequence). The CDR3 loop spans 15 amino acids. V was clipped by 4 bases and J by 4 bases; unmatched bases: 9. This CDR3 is CASSPRAGTSDTQYF. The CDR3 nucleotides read TGTGCCAGCAGCCCTAGAGCGGGGACCTCAGATACGCAGTATTTT.

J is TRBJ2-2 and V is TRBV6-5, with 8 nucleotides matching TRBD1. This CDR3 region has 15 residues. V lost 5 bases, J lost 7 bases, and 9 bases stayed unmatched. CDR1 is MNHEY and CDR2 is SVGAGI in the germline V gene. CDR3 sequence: CASSPDRVPGGELFF. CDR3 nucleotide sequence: TGTGCCAGCAGTCCGGACAGGGTGCCTGGCGGGGAGCTGTTTTTT.

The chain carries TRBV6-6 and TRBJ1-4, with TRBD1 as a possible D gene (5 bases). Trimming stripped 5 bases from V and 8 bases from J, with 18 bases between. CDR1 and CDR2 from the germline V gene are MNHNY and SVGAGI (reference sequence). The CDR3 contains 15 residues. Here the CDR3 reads CASSKDGAKGEKLFF. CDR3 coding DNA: TGTGCCAGCAGTAAGGACGGCGCGAAGGGGGAAAAACTGTTTTTT.

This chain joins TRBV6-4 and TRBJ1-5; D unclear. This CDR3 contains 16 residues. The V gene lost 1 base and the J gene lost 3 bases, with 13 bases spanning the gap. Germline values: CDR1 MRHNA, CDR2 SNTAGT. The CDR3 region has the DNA TGTGCCAGCAGTGACTATAGGGAGGGAAACAATCAGCCCCAGCATTTT. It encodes CASSDYREGNNQPQHF.

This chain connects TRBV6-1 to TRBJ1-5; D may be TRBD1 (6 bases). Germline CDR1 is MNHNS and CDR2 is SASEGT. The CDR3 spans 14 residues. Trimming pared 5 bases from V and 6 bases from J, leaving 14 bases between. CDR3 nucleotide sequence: TGTGCCAGCAGTCCCCGACAGGTTGGTCAGCCCCAGCATTTT. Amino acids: CASSPRQVGQPQHF.

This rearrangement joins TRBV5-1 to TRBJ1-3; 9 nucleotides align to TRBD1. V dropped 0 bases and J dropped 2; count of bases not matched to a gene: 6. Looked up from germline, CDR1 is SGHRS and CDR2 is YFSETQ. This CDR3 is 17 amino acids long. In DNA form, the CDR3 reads TGCGCCAGCAGCTTGGGCACCGGGACAGGGACTGGAAACACCATATATTTT. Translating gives CASSLGTGTGTGNTIYF.

The CDR3 DNA sequence: TGCGCCAGCAGCCACACCCAGGGGCTTGGAAGATGGACCCAGTACTTC. This encodes CASSHTQGLGRWTQYF. J is TRBJ2-5 and V is TRBV5-1; the D gene is possibly TRBD1 (6 bases). Trimming removed 4 bases at V and 7 bases at J, with 23 bases between. The CDR3 is made up of 16 amino acids. In germline, CDR1 is SGHRS, CDR2 YFSETQ.

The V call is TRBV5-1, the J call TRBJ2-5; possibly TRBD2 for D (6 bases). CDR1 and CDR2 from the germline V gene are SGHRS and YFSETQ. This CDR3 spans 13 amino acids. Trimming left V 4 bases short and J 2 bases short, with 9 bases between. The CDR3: CASSPGLQETQYF. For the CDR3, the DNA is TGCGCCAGCAGCCCAGGACTACAAGAGACCCAGTACTTC.

In DNA form, the CDR3 reads TGCGCCAGCAGCAACCGAACGGGGGGGGCCGGGGAGCTGTTTTTT. Amino acids: CASSNRTGGAGELFF. V is TRBV5-1 and J is TRBJ2-2; TRBD2 agrees at 8 bases. Germline CDR1 SGHRS, CDR2 YFSETQ. V gave up 4 bases and J gave up 6 bases; unmatched junction bases: 8. This CDR3 comprises 15 residues. The full variable domain, with the rest looked up from reference TRBV5-1 and TRBJ2-2, is KAGVTQTPRYLIKTRGQQVTLSCSPISGHRSVSWYQQTPGQGLQFLFEYFSETQRNKGNFPGRFSGRQFSNSRSEMNVSTLELGDSALYLCASSNRTGGAGELFFGEGSRLTVL.

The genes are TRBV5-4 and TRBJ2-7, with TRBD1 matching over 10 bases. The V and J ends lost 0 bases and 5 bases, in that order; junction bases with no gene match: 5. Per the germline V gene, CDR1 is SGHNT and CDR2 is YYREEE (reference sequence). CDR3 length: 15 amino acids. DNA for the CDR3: TGTGCCAGCAGCTTGGTAGGACAGGGGGGTGACGAGCAGTACTTC. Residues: CASSLVGQGGDEQYF.

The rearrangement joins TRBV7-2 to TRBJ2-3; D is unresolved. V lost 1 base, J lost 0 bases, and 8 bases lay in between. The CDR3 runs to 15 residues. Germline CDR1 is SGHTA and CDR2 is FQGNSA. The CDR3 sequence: CASSLVAGSTDTQYF. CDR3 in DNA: TGTGCCAGCAGCTTAGTTGCCGGGAGCACAGATACGCAGTATTTT.